This TCR beta chain was identified during a study of post-analysis software for immune sequencing data. Notes on the study in general: Higher frequency in patients than in controls was seen for roughly five TRBV segments, with TRBV5-6, TRBV5-1 and TRBV20-1 among them. Strong co-clustering by F measure linked samples that shared a preparation batch. When compared against controls, multiple sclerosis patients showed significantly lower normalized Chao1 diversity.

This clonotype was counted a few times. Its antigen is not known. Trimming cost V 3 bases and J 3 bases; bases outside gene matches: 1. This CDR3 is built from 13 residues. Germline V gene sequence: CDR1 LNHNV, CDR2 YYDKDF (reference sequence). Unique molecular identifiers had been added to the TCR beta cDNA libraries. Input populations of about 0.85 to 11 million T cells gave rise to around 480,000 cDNA molecules. In TCRdb, the PCR reads were re-called with MiXCR into one record per CDR3 protein. There are about 460,000 distinct CDR3 sequences in the sample; 40% to 55% occur only once, and roughly 12% lies in the top ten.

The origin of this receptor is a girl aged 10 to 17 with multiple sclerosis. Material: blood. The genes are TRBV15 and TRBJ2-7, with 8 bases matching TRBD2. The CDR3 protein is CATSSGTSYEQYF. As DNA, the CDR3 is TGTGCCACCAGCAGCGGGACTAGCTACGAGCAGTACTTC.